This entry describes one T cell receptor beta chain. Its antigen is still unknown. Per-base qualities were not stored, and no clone one base away is much larger. The record originates from a study of control samples from healthy donors and cancer patients (dated by TCRdb to 2018 to 2020). Receptors were amplified or captured by the immunoSEQ multiplex PCR assay. TCRdb holds this immuneACCESS table with in-frame rearrangements only. Some clones are missing; in checked studies, unresolved V genes explain under half, and the rest has no known cause. For this sample the table gives some 30,000 clones, of which 87% were detected only once. Around 3.9% of the sample rests with the top ten. The V end gives up 2 bases and the J end 9 bases, leaving 10 bases in the junction not matched to a gene. The CDR3 contains 16 residues, cysteine and phenylalanine counted. The CDR3 DNA has 48 bases and is translated from base 1. From the germline V gene, CDR1 is MNHEY and CDR2 is SVGAGI.

This TCR derives from a female donor with melanoma. The sequenced sample consisted of formalin-fixed, paraffin-embedded tissue. This chain joins TRBV6-5 to TRBJ2-5; 12 of the junction bases match TRBD2. This receptor carries the CDR3 CASSYLASGRAKAQYF. The DNA reads as follows: TGTGCCAGCAGTTACCTGGCTAGCGGGAGGGCCAAGGCCCAGTACTTC.